This T cell receptor beta chain was sequenced in a study of PD-1 blockade in classical Hodgkin lymphoma. Broader study findings: When nivolumab was started under 1 year after ASCT, patients were excluded. Patients with a complete response exhibited baseline diversity comparable to newly diagnosed patients.

Patients all relapsed after autologous stem cell transplantation, and there was variation in brentuximab vedotin exposure. Germline lookup yields CDR1 MNHNS and CDR2 SASEGT. This CDR3 spans 14 amino acids. V lost 7 bases and J lost 6; bases outside the gene matches: 5. Notes on this clone: Its specificity is unknown.

TCRdb keeps only in-frame clones here, not all; method: immunoSEQ multiplex PCR. The sample records about 37,000 clones, 76% being singletons. The clonotype originates from a human donor with classical Hodgkin lymphoma. The chain joins TRBV6-1 to TRBJ2-3; 12 bases map to TRBD1. This sample comprised peripheral blood mononuclear cells (PBMCs), obtained before the second cycle of nivolumab. DNA of the CDR3: TGTGCCAGCACCCGGGACAGGGGGCAGGATACGCAGTATTTT. Its translation: CASTRDRGQDTQYF.